A single sample gave rise to the 30 T cell receptor beta chains below, sequenced in a study of T cells after posttransplantation cyclophosphamide. Here immunoSEQ multiplex PCR was the method, and the copy in TCRdb shows in-frame clones only, minus some. The sample records tens of thousands of clones, around 86% being singletons. What was sequenced was PBMCs. All receptors come from a woman aged 60-75 years with a blood cancer, CMV-positive, and with a related stem cell donor.

The genes are TRBV11-2 and TRBJ1-4; D is undetermined. Germline CDR1 and CDR2: SGHAT and FQNNGV. The CDR3 is 15 amino acids. V lost 4 bases and J lost 3, with 12 bases in between. In DNA, the CDR3 is TGTGCCAGCAGCTACGGCGGGCAGGCTAATGAAAAACTGTTTTTT. Its protein product is CASSYGGQANEKLFF.

This chain joins TRBV2 and TRBJ2-7; 9 bases align to TRBD2. The CDR3 contains 16 residues. CDR1 is SNHLY, CDR2 FYNNEI, per germline. Trimming cost V 6 bases and J 6 bases; bases outside gene matches: 15. CDR3 coding DNA: TGTGCCAGCAGAACCCTTGGGGGGCTAGCGGGATTCGAGCAGTACTTC. This sequence encodes CASRTLGGLAGFEQYF.

This clone has only a few counts. The chain is built from TRBV5-1 and TRBJ1-2; perhaps TRBD1 as D (6 bases). V lost 0 bases and J 2 bases, leaving 11 bases between the germline ends. CDR1 and CDR2 from the germline V gene are SGHRS and YFSETQ. This CDR3 is built from 15 residues. The CDR3 DNA is TGCGCCAGCAGCTTGGAGGGGGGGCTCAACTATGGCTACACCTTC. This gives the protein CASSLEGGLNYGYTF.

The genes are TRBV4-2 and TRBJ2-7, with a weak D call TRBD1 (5 bases). The CDR3 is made up of 14 amino acids. Trimming took off 1 base at V and 0 bases at J, with 7 bases between the two ends. Germline CDR1 and CDR2: LGHNA and YNFKEQ. CDR3 residues: CASSQGQNSYEQYF. In DNA form, the CDR3 reads TGTGCCAGCAGCCAAGGACAGAACTCCTACGAGCAGTACTTC.

The chain combines TRBV5-1 with TRBJ2-1; TRBD1 is a possible D gene (5 bases). V lost 4 bases and J 8 bases, leaving 16 bases between the germline ends. CDR1 and CDR2 from the germline V gene are SGHRS and YFSETQ. The CDR3 contains 14 residues. CDR3 sequence (DNA): TGCGCCAGCAGCAGGGGTCGGCAGTCGGATGAGCAGTTCTTC. It is translated as CASSRGRQSDEQFF.

The chain couples TRBV30 to TRBJ2-3, with 8 bases aligning to TRBD1. Germline CDR1 and CDR2: GTSNPN and SVGIG (reference sequence). V shed 6 bases, J shed 0 bases, and the junction held 5 bases outside the gene matches. The CDR3 is 14 residues long. The CDR3 loop is CACYRDRSTDTQYF. The CDR3 nucleotides read TGTGCCTGTTACCGGGACAGGAGCACAGATACGCAGTATTTT.

The chain carries TRBV6-1 and TRBJ2-7; possible D gene TRBD2, 6 bases. The CDR3 runs 15 residues. Trimming took 6 bases from V and 3 from J, leaving 18 bases between them. The germline V gene has CDR1 MNHNS and CDR2 SASEGT. In DNA, the CDR3 is TGTGCCAGCAGAATGGGACTGTACTCCAGCTACGAGCAGTACTTC. This gives the protein CASRMGLYSSYEQYF.

This clone appeared once. The rearrangement uses TRBV2 and TRBJ1-2; no reliable D call. With 2 bases removed from V and 8 bases from J, the gap between germline ends came to 12 bases. From germline, CDR1 is SNHLY and CDR2 FYNNEI. The CDR3 totals 13 residues. CDR3 in DNA: TGTGCCAGCAGTGAACGTGAAGGCGGAGGCTACACCTTC. As protein: CASSEREGGGYTF.

The gene calls are TRBV29-1 and TRBJ2-5; 13 positions match TRBD2. The trim removed 4 bases at V and 2 bases at J, leaving 7 bases unmatched. Germline-derived CDR1 and CDR2 are SQVTM and ANQGSEA. The CDR3 runs to 16 residues. The DNA for the CDR3 is TGCAGCGTTGGGGGACAGACTAGCGGGAGGCAAGAGACCCAGTACTTC. Protein product: CSVGGQTSGRQETQYF.

J is TRBJ1-2 and V is TRBV14, with 9 bases identical to TRBD1. Germline V gene data show CDR1 as SGHDN and CDR2 as FVKESK. V lost 4 bases to trimming and J lost 2 bases; unmatched junction nucleotides: 2. CDR3 size: 14 residues. The CDR3 sequence is CASSPDRGNYGYTF. Written as DNA, the CDR3 is TGTGCCAGCAGCCCCGACAGGGGGAACTATGGCTACACCTTC. The full variable domain, with the rest looked up from reference TRBV14 and TRBJ1-2, is EAGVTQFPSHSVIEKGQTVTLRCDPISGHDNLYWYRRVMGKEIKFLLHFVKESKQDESGMPNNRFLAERTGGTYSTLKVQPAELEDSGVYFCASSPDRGNYGYTFGSGTRLTVV.

On this clone itself: Without the conserved terminal phenylalanine or tryptophan, this CDR3 likely stems from a read error. The CDR3 DNA is TGTGCCAGTAGTCCTGACTGGAGCAATCAGCCCCAGCATCTT. It encodes CASSPDWSNQPQHL. The chain links TRBV19 to TRBJ1-5; D is undetermined. This CDR3 contains 14 residues. Germline V gene sequence: CDR1 LNHDA, CDR2 SQIVND (reference sequence). Trimming stripped 5 bases from V and 1 base from J, with 9 bases between.

This chain connects TRBV4-1 to TRBJ2-1; 7 bases are shared with TRBD2. The CDR3 runs 15 residues. CDR1 and CDR2 from the germline V gene are MGHRA and YSYEKL. V dropped 4 bases and J dropped 7; count of bases not matched to a gene: 10. The CDR3 spells CASSPRGGSVNEQFF. The CDR3 bases are TGCGCCAGCAGCCCACGGGGCGGGAGTGTAAATGAGCAGTTCTTC.

In this sample, this clone turned up a few times. V usage is TRBV4-1 and J usage is TRBJ1-3; D is undetermined. The CDR3 covers 14 residues. The germline V and J ends were trimmed by 0 bases and 3 bases, with 6 bases remaining between them. Germline V lookup: CDR1 MGHRA, CDR2 YSYEKL. The CDR3 spells CASSQEPSGNTIYF. The CDR3 DNA follows: TGCGCCAGCAGCCAAGAGCCCAGTGGAAACACCATATATTTT.

This chain joins TRBV6-1 and TRBJ1-2; a weak D match, TRBD1 (5 bases). The CDR3 loop spans 13 amino acids. V was shortened by 3 bases and J by 6 bases, with 11 bases between the two germline ends. Germline-derived CDR1 and CDR2 are MNHNS and SASEGT. The CDR3 here is CASSDRVGNGYTF. The CDR3 nucleotides are TGTGCCAGCAGTGACAGGGTTGGGAATGGCTACACCTTC.

The chain has TRBV7-9 and TRBJ1-3; a possible D gene is TRBD1 (6 bases). Germline values: CDR1 SEHNR, CDR2 FQNEAQ (reference sequence). V was shortened by 0 bases and J by 8 bases, with 14 bases between the two germline ends. This CDR3 comprises 15 residues. The CDR3 DNA sequence: TGTGCCAGCAGCTTAGCGGGTGCGGGGGCCGACACCATATATTTT. Translated: CASSLAGAGADTIYF. The whole variable domain, remainder taken from reference TRBV7-9 and TRBJ1-3, is DTGVSQNPRHKITKRGQNVTFRCDPISEHNRLYWYRQTLGQGPEFLTYFQNEAQLEKSRLLSDRFSAERPKGSFSTLEIQRTEQGDSAMYLCASSLAGAGADTIYFGEGSWLTVV.

With regard to this clone: Other DNA sequences of this sample code for an identical CDR3. The J gene is TRBJ2-1, the V gene TRBV7-2, with TRBD2 identical over 14 bases. The CDR3 has 14 residues. The germline V gene has CDR1 SGHTA and CDR2 FQGNSA. With V trimmed by 5 bases and J by 12 bases, 6 bases remained unmatched. In DNA, the CDR3 is TGTGCCAGCAGCCTGGGGACTAGCGGGAGAAGGCAGTTCTTC. This sequence encodes CASSLGTSGRRQFF.

The J gene is TRBJ2-5, the V gene TRBV10-2; tentatively, D is TRBD2 (5 bases). CDR1 is WSHSY, CDR2 SAAADI, per germline. CDR3 size: 10 residues. Trimming shortened V by 8 bases and J by 7 bases, and 8 bases separated the two germline ends. The CDR3 loop reads CASGGSTQYF. The CDR3, as DNA: TGCGCCAGCGGCGGGTCGACCCAGTACTTC.

The gene calls are TRBV7-9 and TRBJ1-1, with a weak D call TRBD1 (6 bases). CDR1 is SEHNR, CDR2 FQNEAQ, per germline (reference sequence). This CDR3 comprises 13 residues. The germline V and J ends were trimmed by 4 bases and 3 bases, with 9 bases remaining between them. The CDR3 protein is CASSWSGDTEAFF. The DNA of the CDR3 is TGTGCCAGCAGCTGGTCAGGGGACACTGAAGCTTTCTTT.

As to this clone: This CDR3 is also generated by other DNA sequences in the sample. The chain links TRBV10-3 to TRBJ1-2; 7 bases line up with TRBD1. The germline gives CDR1 ENHRY, CDR2 SYGVKD. V shed 3 bases and J 6 bases; nucleotides not matched to a gene: 4. The CDR3 sequence is 13 residues long. The CDR3 region has the DNA TGTGCCATCAGTGAACGACAGGGAGATGGCTACACCTTC. Its translation: CAISERQGDGYTF.

The genes are TRBV6-5 and TRBJ2-5, with D possibly TRBD1 on 5 matching bases. Per the germline V gene, CDR1 is MNHEY and CDR2 is SVGAGI. This CDR3 comprises 15 residues. V shed 2 bases and J shed 2 bases, with 12 bases lying between them. The CDR3 sequence is CASSYTPGWQETQYF. CDR3 nucleotides: TGTGCCAGCAGTTACACCCCAGGGTGGCAAGAGACCCAGTACTTC.

The gene calls are TRBV7-9 and TRBJ2-1; 8 bases align to TRBD2. Germline values: CDR1 SEHNR, CDR2 FQNEAQ (reference sequence). This CDR3 is 16 amino acids long. The V and J ends lost 5 bases and 9 bases, in that order; junction bases with no gene match: 15. This chain's CDR3 is CASSPSTGLEGFEQFF. Written as DNA, the CDR3 is TGTGCCAGCAGCCCATCAACGGGACTAGAGGGGTTTGAGCAGTTCTTC.

The gene calls are TRBV15 and TRBJ1-2, with D uncertain. The CDR3 runs to 13 residues. V was trimmed by 4 bases and J by 4 bases, leaving 10 bases between them. Germline CDR1 is LNHNV and CDR2 is YYDKDF (reference sequence). The CDR3 reads CATSKSRSYGYTF. The CDR3 DNA reads as TGTGCCACCAGCAAATCGAGGAGCTATGGCTACACCTTC.

The J gene is TRBJ1-6, the V gene TRBV11-2; 7 bases fit TRBD1. The CDR3 totals 18 residues. Germline V gives CDR1 SGHAT, CDR2 FQNNGV. The J segment lost 4 bases and the V segment lost 1 base, leaving 10 bases of the junction unmatched. CDR3 sequence (DNA): TGTGCCAGCAGCTTAGGGTCTACCTTGGGACAGTATAATTCACCCCTCCACTTT. Its translation is CASSLGSTLGQYNSPLHF.

The J gene is TRBJ2-7, the V gene TRBV7-2; D may be TRBD2 (5 bases). The CDR3 length is 15 residues. Trimming pared 1 base from V and 1 base from J, leaving 11 bases between. Per germline, CDR1 SGHTA and CDR2 FQGNSA. CDR3: CASSLGPPGSYEQYF. DNA for the CDR3: TGTGCCAGCAGCTTAGGGCCTCCGGGGTCCTACGAGCAGTACTTC. Full variable domain (rest looked up from reference TRBV7-2 and TRBJ2-7): GAGVSQSPSNKVTEKGKDVELRCDPISGHTALYWYRQSLGQGLEFLIYFQGNSAPDKSGLPSDRFSAERTGGSVSTLTIQRTQQEDSAVYLCASSLGPPGSYEQYFGPGTRLTVT.

V gene TRBV29-1 combines with J gene TRBJ2-2; 7 bases are shared with TRBD2. The germline gives CDR1 SQVTM, CDR2 ANQGSEA. This CDR3 has 13 amino acids. V gave up 8 bases and J gave up 4 bases; unmatched junction bases: 7. CDR3 sequence: CSPGGSGTGELFF. The CDR3 DNA sequence: TGCAGCCCCGGGGGGAGCGGCACCGGGGAGCTGTTTTTT.

V usage is TRBV5-4 and J usage is TRBJ2-5; TRBD1 aligns across 9 bases. This CDR3 is built from 14 residues. The V gene end was trimmed by 4 bases and the J gene end by 1 base; junction bases not matched to a gene: 2. In germline, CDR1 is SGHNT, CDR2 YYREEE (reference sequence). The CDR3 DNA reads as TGTGCCAGCAGCGGGACAGGGACCCAAGAGACCCAGTACTTC. This translates into CASSGTGTQETQYF.

V usage is TRBV10-1 and J usage is TRBJ2-3; D uncertain. Trimming removed 3 bases from V and 5 bases from J, with 12 bases in between. This CDR3 has 14 residues. Germline assignment: CDR1 WNHNN and CDR2 SYGVQD (reference sequence). The CDR3: CASSDPAQLDTQYF. The CDR3 DNA is TGCGCCAGCAGTGATCCAGCGCAATTAGATACGCAGTATTTT.

This rearrangement joins TRBV30 to TRBJ2-3, with D possibly TRBD2 on 6 matching bases. Trimming cost V 0 bases and J 6 bases, with 19 bases left between them. There are 16 residues in the CDR3. The germline V gene has CDR1 GTSNPN and CDR2 SVGIG (reference sequence). The CDR3 DNA follows: TGTGCCTGGAGTGTACTAGCTTTTCTCCTGCCGGATACGCAGTATTTT. It is translated as CAWSVLAFLLPDTQYF. The full variable domain, its missing parts supplied by reference TRBV30 and TRBJ2-3, is SQTIHQWPATLVQPVGSPLSLECTVEGTSNPNLYWYRQAAGRGLQLLFYSVGIGQISSEVPQNLSASRPQDRQFILSSKKLLLSDSGFYLCAWSVLAFLLPDTQYFGPGTRLTVL.

This clone came up a few times. This chain's CDR3 is CASSTWDRLNEKLFF. Here the CDR3 DNA reads TGTGCCAGCAGTACCTGGGACAGGCTTAATGAAAAACTGTTTTTT. J is TRBJ1-4 and V is TRBV6-5, with 8 bases identical to TRBD1. V lost 5 bases and J lost 4; bases outside the gene matches: 6. Germline CDR1 and CDR2: MNHEY and SVGAGI. The CDR3 runs to 15 residues.

The J gene is TRBJ2-1, the V gene TRBV30, with TRBD2 identical over 10 bases. With V trimmed by 3 bases and J by 8 bases, 10 bases remained unmatched. Germline assignment: CDR1 GTSNPN and CDR2 SVGIG (reference sequence). This CDR3 has 15 amino acids. The DNA for the CDR3 is TGTGCCTGGAGGACAACTAGCGGGGCGCGCGATGAGCAGTTCTTC. Its protein is CAWRTTSGARDEQFF.